Listed below are T cell receptor beta chains from one sample, sequenced in a study of blood T cell repertoires in COVID-19. Generated by immunoSEQ multiplex PCR, the TCRdb table keeps only in-frame clones and is missing some. Of about 170,000 clones in the sample, about four fifths were seen once. The specimen sequenced was peripheral blood. The receptors stem from a woman aged 80 or over with acute or convalescent COVID-19. Both conserved end residues are part of each CDR3. The D gene is left open where the match is weak. Only part of the rows carry a size: once, few, many, or a class if the clone is expanded.

CDR3 protein: CASRGYRGPRLAKNIQYF
CDR3 DNA: TGTGCCAGCAGGGGATACAGGGGGCCCAGATTGGCCAAAAACATTCAGTACTTC
clone size: few
D gene: -
J gene: TRBJ2-4
V gene: TRBV21-1

CDR3 protein: CASRKLGGEAFF
CDR3 DNA: TGTGCCAGCAGGAAGCTCGGCGGGGAAGCTTTCTTT
clone size: few
D gene: -
J gene: TRBJ1-1
V gene: TRBV7-9

CDR3 protein: CASSMGQIYNSPLHF
CDR3 DNA: TGTGCCAGCAGTATGGGACAGATCTATAATTCACCCCTCCACTTT
clone size: -
D gene: TRBD1
J gene: TRBJ1-6
V gene: TRBV6-5

CDR3 protein: CASSIITGGKNEQYF
CDR3 DNA: TGTGCCAGTAGTATAATAACGGGGGGGAAGAACGAGCAGTACTTC
clone size: once
D gene: TRBD2
J gene: TRBJ2-7
V gene: TRBV19

CDR3 protein: CASSLKGTRGYTF
CDR3 DNA: TGTGCCAGCAGCTTGAAAGGGACACGAGGCTACACCTTC
clone size: few
D gene: -
J gene: TRBJ1-2
V gene: TRBV5-6

CDR3 protein: CASSIQLTYEQYF
CDR3 DNA: TGTGCCAGCAGTATACAGTTAACCTACGAGCAGTACTTC
clone size: -
D gene: -
J gene: TRBJ2-7
V gene: TRBV2

CDR3 protein: CASATGESSYNSPLHF
CDR3 DNA: TGTGCCAGCGCTACTGGGGAGAGCTCCTATAATTCACCCCTCCACTTT
clone size: -
D gene: -
J gene: TRBJ1-6
V gene: TRBV11-2

CDR3 protein: CASSQDTTDTQYF
CDR3 DNA: TGTGCCAGCAGCCAGGACACCACAGATACGCAGTATTTT
clone size: few
D gene: -
J gene: TRBJ2-3
V gene: TRBV14

CDR3 protein: CAWNLGQNTEAFF
CDR3 DNA: TGTGCCTGGAATTTGGGACAGAACACTGAAGCTTTCTTT
clone size: -
D gene: -
J gene: TRBJ1-1
V gene: TRBV30

CDR3 protein: CSVLGAGDYEQYF
CDR3 DNA: TGCAGCGTGCTAGGGGCGGGAGACTACGAGCAGTACTTC
clone size: -
D gene: TRBD2
J gene: TRBJ2-7
V gene: TRBV29-1

CDR3 protein: CASSGSGDPNTGELFF
CDR3 DNA: TGCGCCAGCAGCGGATCAGGGGATCCGAACACCGGGGAGCTGTTTTTT
clone size: -
D gene: -
J gene: TRBJ2-2
V gene: TRBV5-1

CDR3 protein: CSALGLAGNNEQFF
CDR3 DNA: TGCAGCGCCCTAGGTCTAGCGGGAAACAATGAGCAGTTCTTC
clone size: -
D gene: TRBD2
J gene: TRBJ2-1
V gene: TRBV29-1